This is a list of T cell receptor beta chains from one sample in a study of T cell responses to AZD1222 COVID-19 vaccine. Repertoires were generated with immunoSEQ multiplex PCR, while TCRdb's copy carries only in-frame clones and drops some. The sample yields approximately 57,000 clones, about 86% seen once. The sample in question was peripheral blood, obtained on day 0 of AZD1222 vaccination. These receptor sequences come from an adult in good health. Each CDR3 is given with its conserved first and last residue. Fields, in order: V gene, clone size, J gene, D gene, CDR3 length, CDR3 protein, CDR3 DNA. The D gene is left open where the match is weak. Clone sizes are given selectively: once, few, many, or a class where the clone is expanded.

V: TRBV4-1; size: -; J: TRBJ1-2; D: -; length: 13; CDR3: CASSQASGDGYTF; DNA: TGCGCCAGCAGCCAAGCGTCAGGAGATGGCTACACCTTC
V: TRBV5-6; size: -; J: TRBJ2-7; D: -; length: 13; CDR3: CASTGRATYEQYF; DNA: TGTGCCAGCACAGGCAGGGCCACCTACGAGCAGTACTTC
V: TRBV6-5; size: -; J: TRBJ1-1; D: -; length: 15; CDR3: CASSYGPGFNTEAFF; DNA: TGTGCCAGCAGTTACGGGCCAGGGTTCAACACTGAAGCTTTCTTT
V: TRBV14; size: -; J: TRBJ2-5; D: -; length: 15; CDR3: CASSSTVPVGSTQYF; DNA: TGTGCCAGCAGCTCGACAGTCCCAGTTGGGAGTACCCAGTACTTC
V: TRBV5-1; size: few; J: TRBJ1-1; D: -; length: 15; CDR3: CASSPGITRGTEAFF; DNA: TGCGCCAGCAGCCCCGGGATCACCCGAGGGACTGAAGCTTTCTTT
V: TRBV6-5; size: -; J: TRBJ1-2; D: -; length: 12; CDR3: CASSLRVYGYTF; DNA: TGTGCCAGCAGTTTGAGGGTTTATGGCTACACCTTC
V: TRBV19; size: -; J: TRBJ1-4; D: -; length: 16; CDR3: CASSTQLRGSSEKLFF; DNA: TGTGCCAGTAGTACGCAGCTCAGGGGATCTAGTGAAAAACTGTTTTTT
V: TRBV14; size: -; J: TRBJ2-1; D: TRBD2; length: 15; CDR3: CASSQGAGGAYEQFF; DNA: TGTGCCAGCAGCCAAGGAGCGGGAGGTGCCTATGAGCAGTTCTTC
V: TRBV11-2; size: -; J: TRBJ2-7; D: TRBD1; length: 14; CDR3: CASSPGTGGYEQYF; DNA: TGTGCCAGCAGTCCCGGGACAGGCGGCTACGAGCAGTACTTC
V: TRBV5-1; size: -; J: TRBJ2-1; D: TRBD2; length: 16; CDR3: CASKLSVGLALNEQFF; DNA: TGCGCCAGCAAGCTTTCCGTCGGACTAGCGCTCAATGAGCAGTTCTTC
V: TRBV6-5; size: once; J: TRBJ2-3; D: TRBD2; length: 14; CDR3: CASKDWDYTDTQYF; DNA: TGTGCCAGCAAAGACTGGGACTACACAGATACGCAGTATTTT